This T cell receptor (beta chain) derives from a study of blood T cell repertoires in COVID-19 (dated by TCRdb to the early 2020s). The study in broad terms: The collaborator samples originated in the United States, Italy and Spain and spanned the acute and convalescent phases of COVID-19. The material from the prospective study consisted of cDNA or gDNA derived from T cells, B-cell-depleted T cells, or PBMCs. The dataset comprised deeply sampled blood TCRbeta repertoires from subjects exposed to, actively infected with, or recovered from COVID-19. The repertoires were released in a freely available public database intended as a resource for research on the immune response to SARS-CoV-2. Samples were obtained from the ongoing ImmuneRACE study (first 160 participants) and from roughly 1,300 subjects provided by 6 global collaborators. A de-identified subject ID, COVID-19 status, age in years and sex were almost always included in the sample metadata. Where available, HLA class I and class II types were obtained from metadata supplied by the sample provider rather than from assay-based typing. The study at large found these results: The amount of clinical and demographic metadata varied by source and participant and was provided uncurated.

As concerns this clone: The antigen this receptor binds is unknown. Base qualities are missing; no much larger clone stands one base away.

Whole blood was collected in K2EDTA tubes by collaborating institutions according to the institutions' own protocols. For TCRbeta analysis, collaborator samples were shipped as frozen whole blood, as isolated PBMCs, or as DNA extracted from either sample type. TCRbeta CDR3 regions were amplified from genomic DNA using the immunoSEQ Assay, a bias-controlled multiplex PCR. The paper's processing steps were these. The number of nucleated cells in each sample was estimated by amplification of reference gene primers within the assay. To quantify the absolute abundance of each unique TCRbeta CDR3 rearrangement, sequence reads were collapsed and filtered. For each sample, productive Simpson clonality was calculated as the square root of Simpson's diversity index across productive rearrangements. TCRdb re-hosts the immuneACCESS table, in-frame sequences only. Its copies lack some clones; in the studies checked, an unresolved V gene accounts for under half of them, and the cause for the rest is not known. That table supplies the V and J calls and clone size; D and trimming were determined from the DNA. The sample table shows approximately 200,000 clones, and roughly 90% are seen once. Around 2.9% of the sample goes to the ten largest clones.

This clonotype was obtained from a woman aged 55-69 years with acute or convalescent COVID-19. What was sequenced was peripheral blood.

Here is the DNA: TGTGCCAGCAGTCAGGACAGTCGGGCTAATGAAAAACTGTTTTTT. The encoded protein is CASSQDSRANEKLFF. Recombination connected TRBV6-4 to TRBJ1-4, and possibly TRBD1, on 6 matching bases. Deletion took 5 bases off V and 3 bases off J, with a span of 13 bases between the germline ends. Reading from cysteine to phenylalanine, the CDR3 counts 15 amino acids. The kept DNA is CDR3 alone, 45 bases in frame from the first base. The germline V gene gives CDR1 as MRHNA and CDR2 as SNTAGT.